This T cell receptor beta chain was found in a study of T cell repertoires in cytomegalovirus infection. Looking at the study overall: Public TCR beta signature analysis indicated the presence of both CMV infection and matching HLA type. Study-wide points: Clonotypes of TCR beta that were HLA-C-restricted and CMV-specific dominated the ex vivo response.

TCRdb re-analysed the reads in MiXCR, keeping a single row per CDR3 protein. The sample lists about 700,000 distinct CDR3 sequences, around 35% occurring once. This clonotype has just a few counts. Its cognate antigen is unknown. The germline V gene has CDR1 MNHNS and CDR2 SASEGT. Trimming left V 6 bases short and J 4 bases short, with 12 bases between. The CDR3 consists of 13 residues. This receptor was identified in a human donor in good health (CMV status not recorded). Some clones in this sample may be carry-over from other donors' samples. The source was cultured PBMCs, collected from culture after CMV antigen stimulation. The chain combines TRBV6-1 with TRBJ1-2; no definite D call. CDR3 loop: CASRDPGFYGYTF. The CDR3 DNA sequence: TGTGCCAGCAGAGACCCGGGGTTCTATGGCTACACCTTC.